Sequencing of this T cell receptor beta chain was carried out in a study of identical twins (dated by TCRdb to 2015 to 2016). For the study in its entirety: TCR alpha and beta repertoires from monozygotic twins, unrelated adults of various ages and cord blood were deep-sequenced to test whether fetal clonotypes persist. To rule out contamination, the twin experiments were replicated at different times with different library preparation protocols.

A note on this clonotype: Its recognized antigen is unknown. The junction does not match germline at one end; this may be a read error.

Receptors were amplified or captured by 5' RACE. Sequencing relied on an Illumina HiSeq 2000. A universal primer binding site was added through template switching, and the final cDNA carried a unique molecular identifier so that TCR cDNA molecules could be counted accurately. Specific primers in the conserved constant-segment region were used to synthesize first-strand cDNA for TCR alpha and beta chains. Each cDNA library was double barcoded, with a SMART-Mk sample barcode plus Illumina barcodes, to control for contamination. TruSeq adapter sequences, together with Illumina sample barcodes, were added in two successive PCR steps. TCR alpha and beta cDNA libraries were sequenced on the Illumina HiSeq platform with custom primers. In the source study's methods: MiGEC was used to process raw reads and extract unique molecular identifiers, and MiXCR was used to find CDR3 positions. For each individual, recombination models were inferred using an EM algorithm with the repgenHMM and IGoR tools. The analysis of shared clonotypes was done with the tcR package in R, with sharing normalized by the product of cloneset sizes. To study raw recombination free of thymic and clonal selection effects, out-of-frame nonproductive sequences were analyzed. TCRdb applied fastp at Q25 and MiXCR to the public reads, then kept only in-frame beta chains. When rows share a CDR3 protein, they turn into one entry using the most common DNA and genes. The V and J calls were determined by TCRdb, not by the authors. The sample yields about 1.7 million distinct CDR3 sequences; about 32% were counted once. Of the sample, under 0.35% is held by the ten largest clones.

Results and caveats for the whole study, not just this receptor: Conclusions relied on cross-sectional statistical analysis, since the same donors could not be followed over many years. Invariant T cells such as MAIT and iNKT could partly confound zero-insertion analyses, though diverse VJ usage argued against this for most clonotypes. A weaker excess of twin sharing was found in beta out-of-frame sequences because the signal-to-noise ratio was lowered by fewer shared sequences. In monozygotic twins, recombination models systematically underestimated out-of-frame TCR alpha sharing, but the models matched the sharing seen between unrelated individuals. Abundant cord blood beta clonotypes had fewer insertions, young adult naive repertoires showed a similar but weaker trend, and memory repertoires showed no such trend. Compared with coincidental sharing between unrelated individuals, out-of-frame TCR alpha sequences shared between twins showed an excess of sequences with low generation probability.

The CDR3 sequence holds 15 residues, the cysteine and phenylalanine included. The retained sequence is limited to the CDR3, 45 bases, with the frame set at the first base. From a lookup of the germline V gene, CDR1 and CDR2 are MNHEY and SVGAGI. Every donor was a healthy Caucasian. This receptor was obtained from a newborn girl in good health. Sequences were obtained from cord blood. The sequence joins TRBV6-5 to TRBJ2-1; TRBD2 matches 8 bases in the middle. The CDR3: CASRTIAGPSDERFF. The sequence in DNA is TGTGCCAGCAGGACGATAGCGGGGCCCTCCGATGAGCGGTTCTTC.